This TCR beta chain was captured by sequencing in a study of control samples from healthy donors and cancer patients. Sequenced by immunoSEQ multiplex PCR; TCRdb stores in-frame clones only, minus some. The sample holds fewer than 200,000 clones, about 93% seen once. There are 13 residues in the CDR3. The V gene lost 4 bases and the J gene lost 7 bases, with 15 bases spanning the gap. Specimen: blood. This TCR came from a man aged 18 to 35 in good health. The V gene is TRBV5-3, the J gene TRBJ2-7, with a tentative D call TRBD2 (7 bases). TRBV5-3 carries the ORF label, with uncertain function. The DNA for the CDR3 is TGTGCCAGAAGCCCGGTGGGGGGGCGGGAGCAGTACTTC. Amino acid sequence: CARSPVGGREQYF.